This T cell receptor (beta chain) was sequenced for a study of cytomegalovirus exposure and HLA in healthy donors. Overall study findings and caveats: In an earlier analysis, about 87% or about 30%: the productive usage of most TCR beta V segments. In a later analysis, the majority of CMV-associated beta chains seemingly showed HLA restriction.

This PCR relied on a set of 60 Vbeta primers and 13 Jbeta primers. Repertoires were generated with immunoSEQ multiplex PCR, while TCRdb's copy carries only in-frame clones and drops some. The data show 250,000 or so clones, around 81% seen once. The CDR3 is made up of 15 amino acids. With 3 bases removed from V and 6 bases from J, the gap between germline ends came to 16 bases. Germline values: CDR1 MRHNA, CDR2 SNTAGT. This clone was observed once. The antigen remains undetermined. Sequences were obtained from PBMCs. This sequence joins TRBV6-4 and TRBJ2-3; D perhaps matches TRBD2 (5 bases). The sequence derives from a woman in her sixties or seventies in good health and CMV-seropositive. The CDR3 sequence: CASSEMASSGDTQYF. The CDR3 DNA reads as TGTGCCAGCAGTGAAATGGCTTCCTCGGGGGATACGCAGTATTTT.